This TCR beta chain was recorded in a study of beta chain features in type 1 diabetes. About the research overall: The patients were much like the healthy donors in age, gender and cell yields. Study outcomes and limitations: In all four CD4+ subsets, TCRB CDR3 length was significantly, moderately reduced in type 1 diabetes. For cells with high TCR expression, cDNA sequencing could yield over-representation.

About this clone: Its antigen is not known.

As every portion of the isolated RNA was reverse transcribed, the sequencing read expressed TCRB transcripts. The repertoire was sequenced with immunoSEQ multiplex PCR; TCRdb's copy has only in-frame clones and lacks some. The sample lists 400,000 to 450,000 clones, around 14% occurring once. The ends were cut back, 1 base at V and 8 bases at J, with 6 bases in the middle. Germline CDR1 and CDR2: SGHTA and FQGNSA. This CDR3 spans 12 amino acids. Material for sequencing was naive CD4+ T cells from blood. This receptor was obtained from a man aged 25-45 years in good health. The V call is TRBV7-2, the J call TRBJ2-1; D is uncertain. CDR3 sequence: CASSLDGDEQFF. The DNA for the CDR3 is TGTGCCAGCAGCTTAGATGGCGATGAGCAGTTCTTC.